These T cell receptor beta chains were read from a single sample in a study of Ad26.COV2.S vaccination and SARS-CoV-2 variants. Repertoires were generated with immunoSEQ multiplex PCR, while TCRdb's copy carries only in-frame clones and drops some. The data show about half a million clones, about 88% seen once. The specimen comprised peripheral blood, sampled in a trial of Ad26.COV2.S vaccine versus placebo. The receptors shown here come from a person aged 18-65 years who received the Ad26.COV2.S COVID-19 vaccine or a placebo. Both conserved end residues are trimmed from each CDR3. Each record gives: V gene, J gene, CDR3 length, CDR3 protein.

TRBV6-5	TRBJ1-2	11	ASSSGLGYGYT
TRBV6-5	TRBJ1-2	12	ASSRQGPSYGYT
TRBV27	TRBJ2-7	14	ASSPRGTGFLYEQY
TRBV27	TRBJ1-1	9	ASGQGTEAF
TRBV6-5	TRBJ1-3	14	ASSYSSVSSGNTIY
TRBV28	TRBJ1-5	13	ASSLIRASNQPQH
TRBV5-1	TRBJ1-2	14	ASSLGGASLNYGYT
TRBV7-6	TRBJ1-5	16	ASSLVPSYMDSNQPQH
TRBV5-1	TRBJ1-2	10	ASSLVGEGYT
TRBV6-1	TRBJ2-1	13	ASSDGTSPYNEQF
TRBV10-1	TRBJ2-3	16	ASSESGLAGVGTDTQY
TRBV5-1	TRBJ2-2	15	ASSLGLAGVRIGELF
TRBV13	TRBJ2-7	12	ASSLGTGGYEQY
TRBV7-2	TRBJ1-5	11	ASSSTVNQPQH
TRBV6-1	TRBJ2-7	14	ASSVLAGDSIYEQY
TRBV6-2/TRBV6-3	TRBJ1-1	11	ASSHGESGEAF
TRBV4-1	TRBJ1-2	13	ASSQPIQGDYGYT
TRBV2	TRBJ2-5	13	ASNLVRRDQETQY
TRBV4-2	TRBJ1-4	12	ASSPSGPKEKLF
TRBV4-1	TRBJ1-1	14	ASRNSGLGINTEAF
TRBV13	TRBJ2-7	14	ASSLRVGQKPYEQY
TRBV9	TRBJ1-2	12	ASSADTGLYGYT
TRBV3-1/TRBV3-2	TRBJ1-1	10	ASSHAGLGAF
TRBV28	TRBJ1-5	11	ASRGSSNQPQH
TRBV24-1	TRBJ2-5	12	ATSDLRTQGTQY
TRBV19	TRBJ1-6	13	ASKQPSSYNSPLH
TRBV30	TRBJ2-7	10	AWSLASYEQY
TRBV27	TRBJ1-1	12	ASSFNRGYTEAF
TRBV6-2/TRBV6-3	TRBJ2-4	13	ASSYGARAKNIQY
TRBV7-9	TRBJ2-1	14	ASSLRPAGVSNEQF
TRBV6-5	TRBJ1-1	13	ASSYSSGVNTEAF
TRBV28	TRBJ2-1	12	ASSFLAGGNEQF
TRBV5-6	TRBJ2-1	9	ASSLTGEQF
TRBV18	TRBJ2-7	11	ASWEGPGHEQY
TRBV6-1	TRBJ2-1	13	ASSEYQRPYNEQF
TRBV30	TRBJ1-1	9	AWSVGTEAF
TRBV18	TRBJ2-7	14	ASSPGWDTLNYEQY
TRBV5-1	TRBJ2-4	15	ASSVGTSGSMWNIQY
TRBV2	TRBJ1-4	12	ASSVGQGQEKLF
TRBV15	TRBJ2-5	13	ATSRDLGGEETQY
TRBV12-3/TRBV12-4	TRBJ2-7	11	ASSSRPSYEQY
TRBV19	TRBJ2-7	14	ASSVSGTRTLYEQY
TRBV2	TRBJ1-2	11	AGTQGTVHGYT
TRBV19	TRBJ2-1	9	ASSFYNEQF
TRBV28	TRBJ2-7	12	ASGPFPFDRELV
TRBV18	TRBJ1-6	16	ASSSPPSEGQWRSPLH
TRBV7-2	TRBJ2-7	17	ASSLAPYRGGGGSYEQY
TRBV4-2	TRBJ2-3	14	ASSSGGQTVTDTQY
TRBV5-8	TRBJ2-1	13	ASSPPRDRGVEQF
TRBV27	TRBJ1-5	14	ASSQGTGGGAQPQH
TRBV7-3	TRBJ2-1	13	ASSLSLGGYNEQF
TRBV30	TRBJ2-5	11	AWSFSNEETQY
TRBV10-3	TRBJ1-4	14	AISESGTDLNEKLF
TRBV9	TRBJ2-5	14	ASSARGGGPQETQY
TRBV10-2	TRBJ2-4	10	ASSDMGNIQY
TRBV14	TRBJ2-7	13	ASSQGIGQGYEQY
TRBV12-3/TRBV12-4	TRBJ1-1	11	ASSIDRAFEAF